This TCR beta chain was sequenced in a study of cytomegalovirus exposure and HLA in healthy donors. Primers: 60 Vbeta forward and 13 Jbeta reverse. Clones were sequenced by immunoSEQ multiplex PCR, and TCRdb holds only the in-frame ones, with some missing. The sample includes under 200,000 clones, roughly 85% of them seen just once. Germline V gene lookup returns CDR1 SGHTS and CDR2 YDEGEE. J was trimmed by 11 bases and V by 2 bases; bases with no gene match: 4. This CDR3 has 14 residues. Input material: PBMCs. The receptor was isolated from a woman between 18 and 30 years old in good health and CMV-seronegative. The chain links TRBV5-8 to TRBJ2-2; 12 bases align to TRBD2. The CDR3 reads CASSLPSGGAELFF. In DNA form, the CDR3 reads TGTGCCAGCAGCTTACCTAGCGGGGGGGCCGAGCTGTTTTTT.